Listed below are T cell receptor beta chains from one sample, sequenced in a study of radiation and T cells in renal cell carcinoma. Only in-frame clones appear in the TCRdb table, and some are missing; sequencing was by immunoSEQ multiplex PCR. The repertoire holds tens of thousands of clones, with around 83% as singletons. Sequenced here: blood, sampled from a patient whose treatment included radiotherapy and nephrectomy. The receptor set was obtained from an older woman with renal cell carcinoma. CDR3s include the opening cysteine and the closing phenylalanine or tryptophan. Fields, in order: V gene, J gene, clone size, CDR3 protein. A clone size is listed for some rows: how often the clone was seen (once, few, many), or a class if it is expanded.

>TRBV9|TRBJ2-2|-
CASSPQAGETGELFF
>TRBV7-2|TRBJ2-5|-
CASSTGWETQYF
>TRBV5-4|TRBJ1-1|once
CASSSAGTVNTEAFF
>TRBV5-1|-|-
CASSQDRVEQYF
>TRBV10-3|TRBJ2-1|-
CAISDLGNNNEQFF
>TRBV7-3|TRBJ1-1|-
CASSSPGGVAFF
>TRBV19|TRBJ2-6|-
CASSIIFDRAPLFSGANVLTF
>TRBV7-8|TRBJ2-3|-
CASSGATGSTDTQYF
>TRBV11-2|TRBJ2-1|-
CASSPKGAAGGIYNEQFF
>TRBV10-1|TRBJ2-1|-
CASRERELHGEQFF
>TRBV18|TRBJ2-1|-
CASSLGAGNNEQFF
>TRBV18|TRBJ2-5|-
CASSPPGQVETQYF
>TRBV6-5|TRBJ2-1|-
CASSPSGTSVNEQFF
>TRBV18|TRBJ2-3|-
CASSPPGDRGLHTQYF
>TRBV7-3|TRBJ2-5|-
CASSLTEREVQETQYF
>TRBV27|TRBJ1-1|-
CASSSGQGVANTEAFF
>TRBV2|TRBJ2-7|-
CASSGDDYEQYF
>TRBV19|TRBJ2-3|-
CASSPRSPGRSSYTQYF
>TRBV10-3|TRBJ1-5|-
CAISEAIGRASNQPQHF
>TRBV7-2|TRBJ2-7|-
CASSQRAGPEQYF
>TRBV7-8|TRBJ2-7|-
CASSLVFSSYEQYF
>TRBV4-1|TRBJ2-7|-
CASSVGWPSYEQYF
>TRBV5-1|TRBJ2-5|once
CASRPPGQGEGETQYF
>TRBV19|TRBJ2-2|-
CASISGRGTGELFF
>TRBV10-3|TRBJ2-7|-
CAISEGSTGTSGSYEQYF
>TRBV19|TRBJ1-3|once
CASSPRRDTISGNTIYF
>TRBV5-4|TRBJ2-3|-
CASSSDGEGTDTQYF
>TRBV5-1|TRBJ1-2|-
CASSDQQGGYGYTF
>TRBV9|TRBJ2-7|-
CASSVLGQGRDEQYF
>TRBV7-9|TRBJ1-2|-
CASSMGGREMADGYTF
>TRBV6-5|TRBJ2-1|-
CASSQGHEQFF
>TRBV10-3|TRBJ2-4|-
CAISESAGTDPAKNIQYF
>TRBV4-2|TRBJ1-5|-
CASSQGTGYNQPQHF
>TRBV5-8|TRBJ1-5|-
CASSGDINQPQHF
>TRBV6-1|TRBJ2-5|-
CASSEAPRPGVTQYF
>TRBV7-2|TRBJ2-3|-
CASSLEIGPSTDTQYF
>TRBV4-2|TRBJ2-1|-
CASSQDRLNEQFF
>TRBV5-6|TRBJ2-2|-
CASSLGLAGTGELFF
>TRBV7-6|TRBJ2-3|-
CASSLLGGRGTQYF
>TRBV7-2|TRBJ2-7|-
CASSPPGQGFYEQYF
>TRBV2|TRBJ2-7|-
CASSEWDEQYF
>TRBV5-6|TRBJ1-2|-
CASSFGPEPSNYGYTF
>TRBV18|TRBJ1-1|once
CASSYDVRAEAFF
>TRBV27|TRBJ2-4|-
CASSLFRHPKNIQYF
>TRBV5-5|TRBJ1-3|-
CASSFSRGTGNTIYF